One sample yielded the 23 T cell receptor beta chains listed below, sequenced in a study of identical twins. In TCRdb, the 5' RACE reads were re-called with MiXCR into one record per CDR3 protein. The table shows under 300,000 distinct CDR3 sequences, with 10% to 15% occurring only once. The same sample was also used in a study of yellow fever vaccine responses in identical twins.

Source material: memory (CD45RO+) T cells sorted from blood. The origin of the receptors is a young woman in good health.

This chain links TRBV6-1 with TRBJ2-4; 8 nucleotides agree with TRBD1. Germline V gives CDR1 MNHNS, CDR2 SASEGT. Losses at the gene ends were 5 bases for V and 3 bases for J; bases not matched to a gene: 6. CDR3 length equals 15 residues. This chain's CDR3 is CASSQTGVHKNIQYF. DNA of the CDR3: TGTGCCAGCAGTCAGACAGGGGTTCACAAAAACATTCAGTACTTC.

The chain links TRBV27 to TRBJ2-7, with D perhaps matching TRBD2 (6 bases). The germline V and J ends were trimmed by 4 bases and 2 bases, with 12 bases remaining between them. This CDR3 has 14 residues. CDR1 is MNHEY and CDR2 is SMNVEV in the germline V gene (reference sequence). The CDR3 DNA reads TGTGCCAGCAGTTGGTTTGCGGGGCCCTACGAGCAGTACTTC. Protein: CASSWFAGPYEQYF.

This clonotype was detected a few times. CDR3 sequence: CSVKGQGATGELFF. CDR3 bases: TGCAGCGTTAAAGGACAGGGGGCGACCGGGGAGCTGTTTTTT. The chain has TRBV29-1 and TRBJ2-2; 11 nucleotides match TRBD1. Germline loops: CDR1 SQVTM, CDR2 ANQGSEA. V lost 5 bases and J lost 5; bases outside the gene matches: 4. This CDR3 contains 14 residues.

This clonotype has only a few counts. The chain joins TRBV6-2 or TRBV6-3 to TRBJ2-1, with 8 nucleotides matching TRBD2. This CDR3 comprises 15 residues. After removal of 6 bases from V and 8 bases from J, the junction contained 12 bases not matched to a gene. Germline assignment: CDR1 MNHEY and CDR2 SVGEGT. The DNA for the CDR3 is TGTGCCAGCAGAACCGGGGGACTAGGGGTCGATGAGCAGTTCTTC. It specifies CASRTGGLGVDEQFF.

This clonotype has just a few counts. The J gene is TRBJ2-3, the V gene TRBV10-1, with 7 bases lining up with TRBD2. Germline loops: CDR1 WNHNN, CDR2 SYGVQD (reference sequence). V shed 3 bases, J shed 4 bases, and the junction held 10 bases outside the gene matches. CDR3 size: 16 residues. This CDR3 is CASSDRGGRGADTQYF. For the CDR3, the DNA is TGCGCCAGCAGTGACCGCGGAGGGAGGGGCGCAGATACGCAGTATTTT.

This clonotype has only a few counts. CDR3 amino acids: CASSPRRGVGDTQYF. CDR3 DNA sequence: TGCGCCAGCAGCCCTAGGCGGGGTGTGGGAGATACGCAGTATTTT. The chain employs TRBV4-3 and TRBJ2-3, with TRBD2 as a possible D gene (6 bases). The CDR3 spans 15 residues. Germline CDR1 and CDR2: LGHNA and YSLEER. Trimming removed 4 bases at V and 5 bases at J, with 16 bases between.

The chain combines TRBV10-3 with TRBJ2-7; TRBD2 matches at 12 bases. J gave up 5 bases and V 11 bases, and 13 bases lay outside the gene matches. CDR1 is ENHRY, CDR2 SYGVKD, per germline. This CDR3 is built from 15 residues. This chain's CDR3 is CAPRRRLAGANEQYF. CDR3 in DNA: TGTGCCCCCCGGAGACGACTAGCGGGAGCGAACGAGCAGTACTTC.

This clonotype has more than one count but fewer than ten. One end of the junction is discordant with germline, which a read error may explain. V is TRBV6-5 and J is TRBJ2-5; D gene ambiguous. CDR3 length: 15 residues. From germline, CDR1 is MNHEY and CDR2 SVGAGI. CDR3 protein: CASSYSPDFRESQYF. For the CDR3, the DNA is TGTGCCAGCAGTTACTCCCCCGATTTCCGAGAGTCCCAGTACTTC.

V is TRBV6-5 and J is TRBJ2-7; TRBD2 matches 9 bases. The CDR3 contains 15 residues. The V gene end was trimmed by 2 bases and the J gene end by 6 bases; junction bases not matched to a gene: 8. Looked up from germline, CDR1 is MNHEY and CDR2 is SVGAGI. The DNA of the CDR3 is TGTGCCAGCAGTTACGTACCGGGACTAGCAGCCGAGCAGTACTTC. This codes for CASSYVPGLAAEQYF.

The sample holds a few counts of this clonotype. The rearrangement links TRBV9 to TRBJ1-6, with 9 bases identical to TRBD1. The CDR3 covers 20 residues. Germline V gene data show CDR1 as SGDLS and CDR2 as YYNGEE. Unmatched junction bases numbered 21, after V lost 4 bases and J lost 7 bases. The CDR3 protein is CASSPRSGQGTPVGNSPLHF. CDR3 in DNA: TGTGCCAGCAGCCCCCGATCGGGACAGGGTACCCCGGTAGGAAATTCACCCCTCCACTTT. The whole variable domain, remainder taken from reference TRBV9 and TRBJ1-6, is DSGVTQTPKHLITATGQRVTLRCSPRSGDLSVYWYQQSLDQGLQFLIQYYNGEERAKGNILERFSAQQFPDLHSELNLSSLELGDSALYFCASSPRSGQGTPVGNSPLHFGNGTRLTVT.

This clonotype turned up a few times. V gene TRBV7-9 combines with J gene TRBJ1-4; TRBD1 might be the D (5 bases). This CDR3 is built from 15 residues. V dropped 5 bases and J dropped 1 base, with 11 bases sitting between them. Germline V gene data show CDR1 as SEHNR and CDR2 as FQNEAQ (reference sequence). The CDR3 loop is CASSGGDGTNEKLFF. The CDR3, as DNA: TGTGCCAGCAGCGGGGGGGACGGAACTAATGAAAAACTGTTTTTT.

The chain is built from TRBV12-3 or TRBV12-4 and TRBJ1-5; 8 bases agree with TRBD1. With 7 bases clipped from V and 1 base from J, the junction kept 6 bases outside the gene matches. The CDR3 spans 15 residues. As DNA, the CDR3 is TGTGCCAGCAACTACAGGGGGAACAGCAATCAGCCCCAGCATTTT. The encoded protein is CASNYRGNSNQPQHF.

The chain has TRBV4-2 and TRBJ2-1; D is perhaps TRBD2 (6 bases). Germline V gene sequence: CDR1 LGHNA, CDR2 YNFKEQ. The CDR3 covers 15 residues. Trimming cost V 3 bases and J 4 bases, with 13 bases left between them. The CDR3 here is CASSHQGGWYNEQFF. The CDR3 DNA reads as TGTGCCAGCAGCCACCAGGGAGGTTGGTACAATGAGCAGTTCTTC.

This clonotype has just a few counts. The CDR3 loop reads CASRTSGPYNEQFF. The DNA for the CDR3 is TGTGCCAGCAGGACTAGCGGGCCGTACAATGAGCAGTTCTTC. V usage is TRBV3-1 and J usage is TRBJ2-1; the match to TRBD2 covers 10 bases. The junction had 3 bases not matched to a gene; V was cut back by 6 bases and J by 4 bases. The CDR3 contains 14 residues. Germline loops: CDR1 LGHDT, CDR2 YNNKEL (reference sequence).

This clonotype was seen a handful of times. The chain uses TRBV20-1 and TRBJ2-5; the match to TRBD2 covers 10 bases. This CDR3 region has 15 residues. Germline assignment: CDR1 DFQATT and CDR2 SNEGSKA (reference sequence). The CDR3 nucleotides read TGCAGCCCCAGGGGCCAGCGGGGGGGTCGAGAGACCCAGTACTTC. Its translation: CSPRGQRGGRETQYF.

The chain carries TRBV24-1 and TRBJ2-3, with TRBD1 as a possible D gene (6 bases). CDR1 is KGHDR, CDR2 SFDVKD, per germline. Trimming took 3 bases from V and 2 from J, leaving 11 bases between them. The CDR3 totals 15 residues. Here the CDR3 DNA reads TGTGCCACCAGTGATGTGGGGGCCTTCACAGATACGCAGTATTTT. This encodes CATSDVGAFTDTQYF.

V usage is TRBV4-2 and J usage is TRBJ2-7; D gene unclear. The CDR3 totals 14 residues. Trimming shortened V by 0 bases and J by 2 bases, and 8 bases separated the two germline ends. CDR1 LGHNA and CDR2 YNFKEQ come from the germline V gene. CDR3 loop: CASSQETQAYEQYF. The CDR3 DNA sequence: TGTGCCAGCAGCCAAGAAACTCAGGCCTACGAGCAGTACTTC.

This clonotype was counted at least ten times. This sequence joins TRBV29-1 and TRBJ2-3, with 7 bases aligning to TRBD1. CDR1 SQVTM and CDR2 ANQGSEA come from the germline V gene. The CDR3 totals 16 residues. J lost 3 bases, V lost 1 base, and 10 bases had no gene match. Written as DNA, the CDR3 is TGCAGCGTTGAAGGGCACAGGGGTCTGTCAACAGATACGCAGTATTTT. Translated, it gives CSVEGHRGLSTDTQYF.

This clonotype was seen ten or more times. The chain combines TRBV20-1 with TRBJ2-7; TRBD2 agrees at 10 bases. This CDR3 has 15 residues. The junction had 12 bases not matched to a gene; V was cut back by 5 bases and J by 5 bases. Germline V gene lookup returns CDR1 DFQATT and CDR2 SNEGSKA (reference sequence). This CDR3 is CSAPDLAGVYNEQYF. The CDR3 region has the DNA TGCAGTGCTCCAGACCTAGCGGGAGTATACAACGAGCAGTACTTC.

This clonotype was detected only a few times. The J gene is TRBJ2-7, the V gene TRBV5-1, with 7 nucleotides matching TRBD1. The CDR3 spans 15 residues. Germline V lookup: CDR1 SGHRS, CDR2 YFSETQ. V shed 2 bases, J shed 1 base, and the junction held 6 bases outside the gene matches. CDR3 nucleotides: TGCGCCAGCAGCTTTAGACAGGGAGTATCCTACGAGCAGTACTTC. This codes for CASSFRQGVSYEQYF.

This clonotype was seen repeatedly, ten times or more. CDR3: CSARDGRGINEQYF. The CDR3, as DNA: TGCAGTGCTAGAGATGGGAGGGGAATCAACGAGCAGTACTTC. V and J are TRBV20-1 and TRBJ2-7; 7 bases line up with TRBD2. CDR1 is DFQATT, CDR2 SNEGSKA, per germline (reference sequence). The CDR3 spans 14 residues. J lost 5 bases, V lost 0 bases, and 7 bases had no gene match.

A few counts support this clonotype. The rearrangement uses TRBV7-9 and TRBJ2-5, with D unclear. Germline V gene data show CDR1 as SEHNR and CDR2 as FQNEAQ (reference sequence). This CDR3 has 14 amino acids. V lost 3 bases and J lost 5, with 13 bases in between. The CDR3 coding sequence is TGTGCCAGCAGCTTCGAATGGGGTTCGGAGACCCAGTACTTC. It specifies CASSFEWGSETQYF.

This chain joins TRBV5-6 and TRBJ2-7; D is tentatively TRBD1 or TRBD2 (5 bases each). There are 14 residues in the CDR3. Trimming pared 4 bases from V and 3 bases from J, leaving 14 bases between. CDR1 is SGHDT and CDR2 is YYEEEE in the germline V gene. The CDR3 reads CASSEGTGGYEQYF. In DNA form, the CDR3 reads TGTGCCAGCAGCGAAGGGACGGGCGGCTACGAGCAGTACTTC.